Listed below are T cell receptor beta chains from one sample, sequenced in a study of shared clonotypes between healthy human individuals. Only in-frame clones appear in the TCRdb table, and some are missing; sequencing was by immunoSEQ multiplex PCR. The table has fewer than 1.4 million clones, more than 75% seen once. Sequencing was carried out using memory CD4+ T cells from PBMCs. These receptors were obtained from a man between 18 and 35 years old in good health. Some clones in this sample may be carry-over from other donors' samples. Each CDR3 is given with its conserved first and last residue. Fields, in order: D gene, J gene, V gene, clone size, CDR3 DNA, CDR3 protein. The D gene is left open where the match is weak. Expanded clones get a size class; other rows say once, few or many, or leave the size out.

>.|TRBJ2-5|TRBV27|.
TGTGCCATCGCCCGATCGGCAGTAGAGACCCAGTACTTC
CAIARSAVETQYF
>TRBD1|TRBJ2-7|TRBV7-9|.
TGTGCCAGCAGCCCCGATACGGGACAGGTATTCGCCGAGCAGTACTTC
CASSPDTGQVFAEQYF
>.|TRBJ2-5|TRBV18|.
TGTGCCAGCTCACCACCGGGCTCAGAGACCCAGTACTTC
CASSPPGSETQYF
>.|TRBJ1-2|TRBV5-1|.
TGCGCCAGCAGCTCCCGGCAGGGCCCCTATGGCTACACCTTC
CASSSRQGPYGYTF
>TRBD1|TRBJ1-1|TRBV5-1|.
TGCGCCAGCAGCCCCGACAGGGGGCACGAATTGAACACTGAAGCTTTCTTT
CASSPDRGHELNTEAFF
>TRBD1|TRBJ2-7|TRBV4-3|.
TGCGCCAGCAGCCAAGAAGACAGGGGAAGGAACGAGCAGTACTTC
CASSQEDRGRNEQYF
>.|TRBJ1-3|TRBV18|.
TGTGCCAGCTCACCCCAGGGTCTCTCTGGAAACACCATATATTTT
CASSPQGLSGNTIYF
>TRBD1|TRBJ1-2|TRBV19|.
TGTGCCAGTAGTATAGGGACAGGACGTAGTGGCTACACCTTC
CASSIGTGRSGYTF
>TRBD2|TRBJ2-7|TRBV5-1|.
TGCGCCAGCAGCCGTACGGGGGGGACCCTCGAGCAGTACTTC
CASSRTGGTLEQYF
>TRBD1|TRBJ1-1|TRBV7-2|.
TGTGCCAGCAGCATACACAGGGGGCCGAGCACTGAAGCTTTCTTT
CASSIHRGPSTEAFF
>TRBD1|TRBJ1-2|TRBV5-1|.
TGCGCCAGCAGCGTAGGGACAGGGAATGGCTACACCTTC
CASSVGTGNGYTF
>TRBD1|TRBJ1-2|TRBV11-2|.
TGTGCCAGCCGCTTTCAAGGGACAGCGGGAGGCTACACCTTC
CASRFQGTAGGYTF
>TRBD2|TRBJ2-1|TRBV10-2|.
TGCGCCAGCAGTGTTAGCGGGAGGATGAATGAGCAGTTCTTC
CASSVSGRMNEQFF
>.|TRBJ2-7|TRBV7-9|.
TGTGCCAGCAGCTTAGGGGCAGTTAACGAGCAGTACTTC
CASSLGAVNEQYF
>TRBD2|TRBJ2-7|TRBV11-3|.
TGTGCCAGCAGCGCGGGGGGCGGGTCCTACGAGCAGTACTTC
CASSAGGGSYEQYF
>TRBD2|TRBJ2-1|TRBV18|.
TGTGCCAGCTCACCTGAAAGGGCTAGCGGGACTTACAATGAGCAGTTCTTC
CASSPERASGTYNEQFF
>.|TRBJ2-1|TRBV15|.
TGTGCCACCAGCAGACAAAAGCAGAATGAGCAGTTCTTC
CATSRQKQNEQFF
>.|TRBJ2-3|TRBV2|few
TGTGCCAGCAGCCCCCTGGTGAGCACAGATACGCAGTATTTT
CASSPLVSTDTQYF
>.|TRBJ2-1|TRBV5-1|.
TGCGCCAGTTCCGGGGCCCGAAGCTCCTACAATGAGCAGTTCTTC
CASSGARSSYNEQFF
>TRBD1|TRBJ2-7|TRBV28|.
TGTGCCAGCAGTTGGACAGGGAAAAGTTTTGACGAGCAGTACTTT
CASSWTGKSFDEQYF
>.|TRBJ2-3|TRBV7-2|.
TGTGCCAGCAGCCGCGGCGGGCCCGATACGCAGTATTTT
CASSRGGPDTQYF
>.|TRBJ1-3|TRBV30|.
TGTGCCTGGAGTACGGGAAACACCATATATTTT
CAWSTGNTIYF
>.|TRBJ1-1|TRBV5-1|.
TGCGCCAGCAGCCCCCCCGGCTGGGCCCACATACCTTCGGAGAACACTGAAGCTTTCTTT
CASSPPGWAHIPSENTEAFF
>.|TRBJ1-2|TRBV6-6|.
TGTGCCTTACGCCTCGGACAGTTGGACTATGGCTACACCTTC
CALRLGQLDYGYTF
>TRBD2|TRBJ2-4|TRBV9|.
TGTGCCAGCAGCGCAGGACTAGCGCGCGCGGGGGCCAAAAACATTCAGTACTTC
CASSAGLARAGAKNIQYF
>.|TRBJ2-5|TRBV20-1|.
TGCAGTGCGATGGTGGGAGAGACCCAGTACTTC
CSAMVGETQYF
>TRBD1|TRBJ1-5|TRBV6-5|.
TGTGCCAGCAGGGGGACAGTACCGCCCCAGCATTTT
CASRGTVPPQHF
>.|TRBJ1-5|TRBV21-1|.
TGTGCCAGCAGCAAAGCGCCGGGACAGGAGGAGGCCCAGCATTTT
CASSKAPGQEEAQHF
>.|TRBJ1-4|TRBV6-1|once
TGTGCCAGCAGTAAAGATCGGGCGACAGCAACTAATGAAAAACTGTTTTTT
CASSKDRATATNEKLFF
>.|TRBJ2-7|TRBV5-8|.
TGTGCCAGCAGCTTGGGGGGTTCCCTCTACGAGCAGTACTTC
CASSLGGSLYEQYF
>.|TRBJ2-5|TRBV2|.
TGTGCCAGAAGAGGCGGGGGCTCCCACCAAGAGACCCAGTACTTC
CARRGGGSHQETQYF
>TRBD2|TRBJ2-7|TRBV18|.
TGTGCCAGCTCACTACACCAGTCGGCTAGCGGGAGCGGGGAGCAGTACTTC
CASSLHQSASGSGEQYF
>TRBD2|TRBJ2-2|TRBV7-2|few
TGTGCCAGCAGCCCGGGACTAGCGGGAGCGGTCACCGGGGAGCTGTTTTTT
CASSPGLAGAVTGELFF